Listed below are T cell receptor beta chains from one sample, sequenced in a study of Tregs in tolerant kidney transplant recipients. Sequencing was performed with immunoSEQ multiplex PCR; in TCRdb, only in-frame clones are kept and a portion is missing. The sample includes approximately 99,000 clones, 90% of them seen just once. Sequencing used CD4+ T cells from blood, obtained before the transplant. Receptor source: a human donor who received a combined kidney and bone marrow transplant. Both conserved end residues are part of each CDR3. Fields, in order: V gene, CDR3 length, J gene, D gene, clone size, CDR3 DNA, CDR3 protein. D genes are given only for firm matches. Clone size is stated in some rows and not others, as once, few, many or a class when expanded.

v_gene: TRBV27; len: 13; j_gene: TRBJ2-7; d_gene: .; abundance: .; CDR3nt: TGTGCCAGCAGTATCCGGGTCGCCTACGAGCAGTACTTC; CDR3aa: CASSIRVAYEQYF
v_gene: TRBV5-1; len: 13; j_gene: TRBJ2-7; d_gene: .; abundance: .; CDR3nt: TGCGCCAGCAGCCTGAGGGGGGGCTACGAGCAGTACTTC; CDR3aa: CASSLRGGYEQYF
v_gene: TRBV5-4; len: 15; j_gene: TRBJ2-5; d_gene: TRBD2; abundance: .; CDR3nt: TGTGCCAGCACCGGGACTAGCCTCCCTGGGGAGACCCAGTACTTC; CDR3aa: CASTGTSLPGETQYF
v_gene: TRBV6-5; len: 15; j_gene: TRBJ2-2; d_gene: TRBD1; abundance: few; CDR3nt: TGTGCCAGCACCCCCGGGACAGGGTTTACCGGGGAGCTGTTTTTT; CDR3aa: CASTPGTGFTGELFF
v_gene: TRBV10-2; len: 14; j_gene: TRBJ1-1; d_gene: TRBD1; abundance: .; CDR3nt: TGCGCCAGCAGTGGGGGACAGGCCGGGACTGAAGCTTTCTTT; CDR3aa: CASSGGQAGTEAFF
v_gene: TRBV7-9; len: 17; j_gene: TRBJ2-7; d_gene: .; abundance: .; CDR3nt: TGTGCCAGCAGCCCGATCCAGACGGCGGGGTTCTCCTACGAGCAGTACTTC; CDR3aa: CASSPIQTAGFSYEQYF
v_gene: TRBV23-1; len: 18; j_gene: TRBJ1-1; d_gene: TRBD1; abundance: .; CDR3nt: TGCGCCAGCAGTCAATCCCTTCGGGGACAGGGGAAGAACACTGAAGCTTTCTTT; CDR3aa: CASSQSLRGQGKNTEAFF
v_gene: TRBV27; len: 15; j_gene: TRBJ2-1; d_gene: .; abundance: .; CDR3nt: TGTGCCAGCAGTTTTAGCCCCGACTCCTACAATGAGCAGTTCTTC; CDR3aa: CASSFSPDSYNEQFF
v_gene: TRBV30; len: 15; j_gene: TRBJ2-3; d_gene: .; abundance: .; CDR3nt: TGTGCCTGGAACCTGTTAGGGGCCAGCACAGATACGCAGTATTTT; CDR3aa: CAWNLLGASTDTQYF
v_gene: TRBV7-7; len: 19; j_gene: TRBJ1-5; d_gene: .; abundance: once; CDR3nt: TGTGCCAGCAGCTCAATGGGGGGGAAGGGGCGGGGACGGGATCCGCCCCAGCATTTT; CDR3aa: CASSSMGGKGRGRDPPQHF
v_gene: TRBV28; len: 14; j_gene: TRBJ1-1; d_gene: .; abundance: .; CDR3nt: TGTGCCAGCAGTTTATTTCTAAAGAACACTGAAGCTTTCTTT; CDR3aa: CASSLFLKNTEAFF
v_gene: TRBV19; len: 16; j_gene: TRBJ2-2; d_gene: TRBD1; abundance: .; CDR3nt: TGTGCCAGTAGTACGACAGGGATGAAGGACACCGGGGAGCTGTTTTTT; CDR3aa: CASSTTGMKDTGELFF
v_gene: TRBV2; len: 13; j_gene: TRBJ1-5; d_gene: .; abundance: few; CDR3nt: TGTGCCAGCAGTTACAGTAGCAATCAGCCCCAGCATTTT; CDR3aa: CASSYSSNQPQHF
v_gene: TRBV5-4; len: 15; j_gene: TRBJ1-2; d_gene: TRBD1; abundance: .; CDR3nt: TGTGCCAGCAGCCCACCTGACAGGGGTACTCTAGGGAACACCTTC; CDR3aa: CASSPPDRGTLGNTF
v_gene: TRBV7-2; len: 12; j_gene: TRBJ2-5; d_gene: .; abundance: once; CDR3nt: TGTGCCAGCAGCTTAGAGCGGGAGACCCAGTACTTC; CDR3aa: CASSLERETQYF
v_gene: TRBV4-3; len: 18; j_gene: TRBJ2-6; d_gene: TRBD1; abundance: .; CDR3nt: TGCGCCAGCAGCCAAGAGGACAGGGCCCTCTCTGGGGCCAACGTCCTGACTTTC; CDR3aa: CASSQEDRALSGANVLTF
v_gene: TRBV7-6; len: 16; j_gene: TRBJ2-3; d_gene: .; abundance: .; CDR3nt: TGTGCCAGCAGCTTAGGACAGGCGCTGCTCACAGATACGCAGTATTTT; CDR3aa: CASSLGQALLTDTQYF
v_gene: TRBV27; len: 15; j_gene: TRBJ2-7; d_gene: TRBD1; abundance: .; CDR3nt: TGTGCCAGCAGTTTTCGGGACAGGCCCACCTACGAGCAGTACTTC; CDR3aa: CASSFRDRPTYEQYF
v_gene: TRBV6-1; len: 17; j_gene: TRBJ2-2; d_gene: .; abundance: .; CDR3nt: TGTGCCAGCAGTGAATTGAAAGGACAGTTAAACACCGGGGAGCTGTTTTTT; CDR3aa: CASSELKGQLNTGELFF
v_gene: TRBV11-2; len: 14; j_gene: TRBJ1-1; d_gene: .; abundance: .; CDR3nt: TGTGCCAGCAGCTCAGGGACAAACCTTGCCTGGGCTTTCTTT; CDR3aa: CASSSGTNLAWAFF
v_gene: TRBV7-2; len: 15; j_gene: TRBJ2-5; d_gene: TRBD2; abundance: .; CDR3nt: TGTGCCAGCAGCCTTCCCCGGGCGGGGGGAGAGACCCAGTACTTC; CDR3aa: CASSLPRAGGETQYF
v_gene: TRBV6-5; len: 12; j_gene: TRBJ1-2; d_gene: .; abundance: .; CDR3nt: TGTGCCAGCAGTTACCGGACAGATGGCTACACCTTC; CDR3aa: CASSYRTDGYTF
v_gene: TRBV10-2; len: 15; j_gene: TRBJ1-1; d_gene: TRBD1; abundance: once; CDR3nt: TGCGCCAGCAGTTACCCGGGACAGGGTATCACTGAAGCTTTCTTT; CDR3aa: CASSYPGQGITEAFF
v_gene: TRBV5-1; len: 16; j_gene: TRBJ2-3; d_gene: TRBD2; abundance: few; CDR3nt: TGCGCCAGCAGCTTGATTCCCGGGGGGTCCACAGATACGCAGTATTTT; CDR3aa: CASSLIPGGSTDTQYF
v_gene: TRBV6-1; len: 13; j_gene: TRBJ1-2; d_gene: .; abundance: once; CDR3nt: TGTGCCAGCAGGTCACAGGGCGGCTATGGCTACACCTTC; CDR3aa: CASRSQGGYGYTF
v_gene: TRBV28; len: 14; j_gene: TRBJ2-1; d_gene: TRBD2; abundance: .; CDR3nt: TGTGCCAGCAGTTCCCTTAGCGGGAGGGCCGGGGGGTTCTTC; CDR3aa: CASSSLSGRAGGFF
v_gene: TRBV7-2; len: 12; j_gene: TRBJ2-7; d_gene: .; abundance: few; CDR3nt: TGTGCCAGCAGCTCTAGCTCCTACGAGCAGTACTTC; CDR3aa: CASSSSSYEQYF
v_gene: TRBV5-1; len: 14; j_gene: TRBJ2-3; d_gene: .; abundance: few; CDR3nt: TGCGCCAGCAGCTTGTCGTCTAGCACAGATACGCAGTATTTT; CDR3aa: CASSLSSSTDTQYF
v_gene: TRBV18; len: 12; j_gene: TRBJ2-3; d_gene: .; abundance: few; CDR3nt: TGTGCCAGCTCACCACGCGCAGATACGCAGTATTTT; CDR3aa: CASSPRADTQYF
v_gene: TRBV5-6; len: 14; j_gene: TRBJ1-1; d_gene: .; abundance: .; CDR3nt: TGTGCCAGCAGGCATACGACACTGAACACTGAAGCTTTCTTT; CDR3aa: CASRHTTLNTEAFF
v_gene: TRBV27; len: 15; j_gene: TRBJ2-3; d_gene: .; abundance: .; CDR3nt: TGTGCCAGCAGTTTAAGCGCGGGCAGCACAGATACGCAGTATTTT; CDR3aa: CASSLSAGSTDTQYF
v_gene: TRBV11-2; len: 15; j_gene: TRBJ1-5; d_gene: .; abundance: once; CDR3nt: TGTGCCAGCAGCTTAGGGGGGAGGGGTTCTCAGCCCCAGCATTTT; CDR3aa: CASSLGGRGSQPQHF
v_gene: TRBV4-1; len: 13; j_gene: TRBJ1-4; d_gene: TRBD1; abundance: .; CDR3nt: TGCGCCAGCAGCCCGGGACAGTGGGAAAAACTGTTTTTT; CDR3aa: CASSPGQWEKLFF
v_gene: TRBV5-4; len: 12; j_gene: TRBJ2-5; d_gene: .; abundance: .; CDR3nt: TGTGCCAGCAACGGGGGATCGAGGACCCAGTACTTC; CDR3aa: CASNGGSRTQYF
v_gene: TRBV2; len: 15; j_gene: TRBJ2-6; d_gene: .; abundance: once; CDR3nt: TGTGCCAGCAGAAAACAGGGATCTGGGGCCAACGTCCTGACTTTC; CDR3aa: CASRKQGSGANVLTF
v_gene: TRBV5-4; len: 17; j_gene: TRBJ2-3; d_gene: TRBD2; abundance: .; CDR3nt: TGTGCCAGCAGCTTGGGTACTAGCGGGGGGCTCACAGATACGCAGTATTTT; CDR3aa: CASSLGTSGGLTDTQYF
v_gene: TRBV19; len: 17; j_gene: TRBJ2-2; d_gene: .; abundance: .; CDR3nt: TGTGCCAGTAGTATGGAATACACACAGGGGAACACCGGGGAGCTGTTTTTT; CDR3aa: CASSMEYTQGNTGELFF
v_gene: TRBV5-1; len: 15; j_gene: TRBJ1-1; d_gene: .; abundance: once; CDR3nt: TGCGCCAGCAGCTTGGTGGGGGGACTGAACACTGAAGCTTTCTTT; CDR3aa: CASSLVGGLNTEAFF
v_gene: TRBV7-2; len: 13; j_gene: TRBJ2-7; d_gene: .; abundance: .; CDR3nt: TGTGCCAGCAGCCTCACCAACAGGGACAAGCAGTACTTC; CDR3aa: CASSLTNRDKQYF
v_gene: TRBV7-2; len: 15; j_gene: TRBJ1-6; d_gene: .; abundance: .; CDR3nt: TGTGCCAGCAGCTTAACGGGACAATATAATTCACCCCTCCACTTT; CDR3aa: CASSLTGQYNSPLHF
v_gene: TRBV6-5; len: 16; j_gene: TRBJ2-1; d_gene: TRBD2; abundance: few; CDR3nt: TGTGCCAGCAGTTACGCTAGCGGGAGTTTTGGGAATGAGCAGTTCTTC; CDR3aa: CASSYASGSFGNEQFF
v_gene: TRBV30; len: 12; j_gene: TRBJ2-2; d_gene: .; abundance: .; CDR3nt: TGTGCCTGGATAAAAATCGAGGGGGAGCTGTTTTTT; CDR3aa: CAWIKIEGELFF
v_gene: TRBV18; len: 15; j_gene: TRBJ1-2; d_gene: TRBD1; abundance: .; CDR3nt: TGTGCCAGCTCTACGACAGGGGATGACAACTATGGCTACACCTTC; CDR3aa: CASSTTGDDNYGYTF
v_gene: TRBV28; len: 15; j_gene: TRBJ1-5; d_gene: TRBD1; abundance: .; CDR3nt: TGTGCCAGCAGTTTATGGGACAGGGGCAATCAGCCCCAGCATTTT; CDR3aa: CASSLWDRGNQPQHF
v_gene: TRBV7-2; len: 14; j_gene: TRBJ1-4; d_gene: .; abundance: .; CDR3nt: TGTGCCAGCAGCCCCGCACCTAGCGGTGAAAAACTGTTTTTT; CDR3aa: CASSPAPSGEKLFF
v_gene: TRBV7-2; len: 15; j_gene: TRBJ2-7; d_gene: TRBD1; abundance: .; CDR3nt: TGTGCCAGCAGCTTAGCGGGGACAGGTACTTACGAGCAGTACTTC; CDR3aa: CASSLAGTGTYEQYF
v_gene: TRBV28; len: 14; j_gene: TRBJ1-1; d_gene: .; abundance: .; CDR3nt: TGTGCCAGCAGTTTAGCCACAGGGTACACTGAAGCTTTCTTT; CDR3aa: CASSLATGYTEAFF
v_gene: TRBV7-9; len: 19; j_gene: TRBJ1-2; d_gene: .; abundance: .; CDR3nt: TGTGCCAGCAGCGGCGCCAAGGCTGGGGCAGGGTCCGCTAACTATGGCTACACCTTC; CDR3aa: CASSGAKAGAGSANYGYTF
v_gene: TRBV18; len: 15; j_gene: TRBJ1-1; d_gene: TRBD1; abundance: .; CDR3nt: TGTGCCAGCTCTAACCAGGGGGGAGGAAACACTGAAGCTTTCTTT; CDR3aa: CASSNQGGGNTEAFF
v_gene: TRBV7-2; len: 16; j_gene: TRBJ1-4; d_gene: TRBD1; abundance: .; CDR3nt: TGTGCCAGCAGCTTAGCTTCGACAGGGGCGAATGAAAAACTGTTTTTT; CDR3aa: CASSLASTGANEKLFF
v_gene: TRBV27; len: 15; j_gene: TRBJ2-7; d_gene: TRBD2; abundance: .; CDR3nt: TGTGCCAGCAGGGATCTTGCGGGAGGTTCCTACGAGCAGTACTTC; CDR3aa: CASRDLAGGSYEQYF
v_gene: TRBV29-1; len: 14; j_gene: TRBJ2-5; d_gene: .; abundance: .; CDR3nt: TGCAGCATAACTATGGAGGGCGGGGAAGAGACCCAGTACTTC; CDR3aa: CSITMEGGEETQYF
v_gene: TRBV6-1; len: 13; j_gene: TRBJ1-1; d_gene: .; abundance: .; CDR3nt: TGTGCCAGCCGCGTTCAGGGGAACACTGAAGCTTTCTTT; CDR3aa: CASRVQGNTEAFF
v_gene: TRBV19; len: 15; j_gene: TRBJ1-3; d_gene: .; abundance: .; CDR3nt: TGTGCCAGTAGTAGTGACAGGTTCTCTGGAAACACCATATATTTT; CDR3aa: CASSSDRFSGNTIYF
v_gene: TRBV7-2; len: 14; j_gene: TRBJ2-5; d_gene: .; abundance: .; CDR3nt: TGTGCCAGCAGCTTAGTACTAACCCAAGAGACCCAGTACTTC; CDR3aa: CASSLVLTQETQYF
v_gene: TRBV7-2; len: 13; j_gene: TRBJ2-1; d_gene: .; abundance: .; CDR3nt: TGTGCCAGCAGCTTAATCCCGACAGGATCGCAGTTCTTC; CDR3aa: CASSLIPTGSQFF
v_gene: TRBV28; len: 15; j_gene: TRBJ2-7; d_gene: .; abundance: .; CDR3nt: TGTGCCAGCAGTTTGGGTCGTCAGCGCTACTACGAGCAGTACTTC; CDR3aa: CASSLGRQRYYEQYF
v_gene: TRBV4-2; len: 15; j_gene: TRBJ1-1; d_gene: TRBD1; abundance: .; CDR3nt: TGTGCCAGCAGCCACCCGGGACAGGGAAGGACTGAAGCTTTCTTT; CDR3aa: CASSHPGQGRTEAFF
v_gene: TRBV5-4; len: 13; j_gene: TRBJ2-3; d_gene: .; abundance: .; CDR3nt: TGTGCCAGCAGCTTGGTATTCGCAGATACGCAGTATTTT; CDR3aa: CASSLVFADTQYF
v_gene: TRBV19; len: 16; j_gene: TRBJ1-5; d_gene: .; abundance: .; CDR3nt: TGTGCCAGTAGTATATCGGTTCCCAGGGCCAATCAGCCCCAGCATTTT; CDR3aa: CASSISVPRANQPQHF